A single sample gave rise to the 24 T cell receptor beta chains below, sequenced in a study of cytomegalovirus exposure and HLA in healthy donors. PCR used 60 Vbeta primers and 13 Jbeta primers. The assay was immunoSEQ multiplex PCR, and TCRdb's table has in-frame clones only and misses some. The table lists roughly 150,000 clones, approximately 71% of them singletons, with over 9% in the top ten. Sequenced: PBMCs. All receptors come from a man between 18 and 35 years old in good health and CMV-seropositive.

The chain recombines TRBV7-8 with TRBJ2-7, with D perhaps TRBD1 (6 bases). This CDR3 spans 14 amino acids. V shed 5 bases and J shed 2 bases, with 13 bases lying between them. Germline lookup yields CDR1 SGHVS and CDR2 FQNEAQ. The CDR3 region has the DNA TGTGCCAGCAGCCCCCTCAGGACAGCCTACGAGCAGTACTTC. Its translation is CASSPLRTAYEQYF.

This chain joins TRBV7-2 and TRBJ2-1; 7 positions match TRBD2. This CDR3 is 13 amino acids long. Germline values: CDR1 SGHTA, CDR2 FQGNSA. V dropped 5 bases and J dropped 6; count of bases not matched to a gene: 4. CDR3 region: CASSSTSVNEQFF. In DNA, the CDR3 is TGTGCCAGCAGCAGTACTAGCGTCAATGAGCAGTTCTTC.

The CDR3, as DNA: TGTGCCAGCTCCTTCAACGGGAACACTGAAGCTTTCTTT. Translating it yields CASSFNGNTEAFF. The chain recombines TRBV18 with TRBJ1-1, with D unresolved. CDR3 size: 13 residues. The germline gives CDR1 KGHSH, CDR2 LQKENI. V was pared by 6 bases and J by 1 base, with 9 bases between.

This clone turned up a few times. The chain recombines TRBV2 with TRBJ2-4; 10 bases are a match to TRBD2. CDR1 is SNHLY, CDR2 FYNNEI, per germline. V dropped 3 bases and J dropped 0; count of bases not matched to a gene: 8. The CDR3 extends over 18 amino acids. CDR3 region: CASSDAGLAYLAKNIQYF. The CDR3 nucleotides are TGTGCCAGCAGTGATGCGGGACTAGCGTACTTAGCCAAAAACATTCAGTACTTC. Based on the CDR3 plus reference TRBV2 and TRBJ2-4, the full variable domain is EPEVTQTPSHQVTQMGQEVILRCVPISNHLYFYWYRQILGQKVEFLVSFYNNEISEKSEIFDDQFSVERPDGSNFTLKIRSTKLEDSAMYFCASSDAGLAYLAKNIQYFGAGTRLSVL.

The chain uses TRBV2 and TRBJ2-3; 7 bases align to TRBD2. V gave up 2 bases and J gave up 3 bases; unmatched junction bases: 8. Germline loops: CDR1 SNHLY, CDR2 FYNNEI. CDR3 length: 16 residues. As DNA, the CDR3 is TGTGCCAGCAGTGAAAGTTTAGCGGGTGGGACAGATACGCAGTATTTT. This translates into CASSESLAGGTDTQYF. Looking up the rest from reference TRBV2 and TRBJ2-3 gives the full variable domain: EPEVTQTPSHQVTQMGQEVILRCVPISNHLYFYWYRQILGQKVEFLVSFYNNEISEKSEIFDDQFSVERPDGSNFTLKIRSTKLEDSAMYFCASSESLAGGTDTQYFGPGTRLTVL.

The chain couples TRBV4-1 to TRBJ1-5; unclear D gene. Trimming shortened V by 4 bases and J by 6 bases, and 13 bases separated the two germline ends. The CDR3 sequence is 14 residues long. Germline V gene data show CDR1 as MGHRA and CDR2 as YSYEKL. In nucleotides, the CDR3 is TGCGCCAGCAGCCCATCCGAACAGCTTCAGCCCCAGCATTTT. Protein: CASSPSEQLQPQHF.

The V gene is TRBV19, the J gene TRBJ1-2, with 8 bases that match TRBD1. The CDR3 has 13 residues. Germline values: CDR1 LNHDA, CDR2 SQIVND (reference sequence). J lost 8 bases, V lost 8 bases, and 10 bases had no gene match. The CDR3 nucleotides are TGTGCCAGTCGAGCAGGGGGCGCCGGGGGCTACACCTTC. Translating gives CASRAGGAGGYTF.

The chain employs TRBV5-4 and TRBJ2-1; possible D gene TRBD2, 6 bases. Germline assignment: CDR1 SGHNT and CDR2 YYREEE (reference sequence). Deletions cut 4 bases from V and 6 bases from J, with 14 bases between. The CDR3 is made up of 14 amino acids. CDR3 sequence: CASSLVGGANEQFF. CDR3 in DNA: TGTGCCAGCAGCCTTGTGGGGGGAGCCAATGAGCAGTTCTTC.

This sequence joins TRBV11-3 and TRBJ2-2; possibly TRBD2 for D (6 bases). There are 17 residues in the CDR3. Germline V gene data show CDR1 as SGHNT and CDR2 as YENEEA. V lost 0 bases, J lost 4 bases, and 15 bases lay in between. The CDR3 protein is CASSLDLAGLGTGELFF. The DNA for the CDR3 is TGTGCCAGCAGCTTAGATCTTGCGGGATTGGGCACCGGGGAGCTGTTTTTT.

CDR3 protein: CASSPLMGGTEAFF. The CDR3 nucleotides read TGTGCCAGCAGCCCCCTTATGGGAGGCACTGAAGCTTTCTTT. V is TRBV14 and J is TRBJ1-1; D gene unclear. Between the trimmed V and J ends, which lost 4 bases and 4 bases, there was a span of 13 bases. There are 14 residues in the CDR3. CDR1 is SGHDN and CDR2 is FVKESK in the germline V gene.

This clone was seen once. The chain is built from TRBV6-6 and TRBJ1-5, with TRBD1 matching 9 bases. The V gene end was trimmed by 6 bases and the J gene end by 1 base; junction bases not matched to a gene: 7. The germline V gene encodes CDR1 MNHNY and CDR2 SVGAGI (reference sequence). This CDR3 contains 16 residues. The CDR3 here is CASRKQGARSNQPQHF. CDR3 DNA sequence: TGTGCCAGCAGAAAACAGGGGGCGAGGAGCAATCAGCCCCAGCATTTT.

V and J are TRBV13 and TRBJ2-7, with TRBD2 matching over 12 bases. Per germline, CDR1 PRHDT and CDR2 FYEKMQ (reference sequence). V trimming: 5 bases; J trimming: 3 bases; junction bases outside the gene matches: 5. The CDR3 has 15 amino acids. The CDR3 reads CASSPRTSGDYEQYF. CDR3 DNA: TGTGCCAGCAGCCCCCGGACTAGCGGGGACTACGAGCAGTACTTC.

The genes are TRBV27 and TRBJ2-3; no firm D call. Trimming stripped 2 bases from V and 2 bases from J, with 8 bases between. CDR3 size: 14 residues. Germline values: CDR1 MNHEY, CDR2 SMNVEV (reference sequence). The CDR3 sequence is CASSLAESTDTQYF. The CDR3, as DNA: TGTGCCAGCAGTTTAGCGGAGTCCACAGATACGCAGTATTTT.

This clone was detected once. The chain links TRBV7-3 to TRBJ2-4, with TRBD1 as a possible D gene (5 bases). Trimming took 5 bases from V and 5 from J, leaving 10 bases between them. Germline CDR1 and CDR2: SGHTA and FQGTGA. The CDR3 consists of 13 residues. The CDR3 here is CASSIDSQNIQYF. The CDR3 DNA reads TGTGCCAGCAGCATTGACAGCCAAAACATTCAGTACTTC.

In its sample, this clone was seen once. The chain couples TRBV11-2 to TRBJ2-5; D is possibly TRBD1 (7 bases). The last part of the DNA fits TRBJ2-7 better; the J call may be wrong. The germline V gene has CDR1 SGHAT and CDR2 FQNNGV. The length of the CDR3 is 17 residues. The CDR3 region is CASSGSRIQGGRNEQYF. As DNA, the CDR3 is TGTGCCAGCAGCGGGAGCCGGATTCAGGGGGGACGGAACGAGCAGTACTTC.

This chain's CDR3 is CASSELGGIQYF. The CDR3, as DNA: TGTGCCAGCAGTGAACTGGGGGGCATTCAGTACTTC. V gene TRBV2 combines with J gene TRBJ2-4; possibly TRBD2 for D (6 bases). The V gene's germline CDR1 is SNHLY and CDR2 FYNNEI. The ends were cut back, 2 bases at V and 9 bases at J, with 8 bases in the middle. This CDR3 is 12 amino acids long.

The chain uses TRBV28 and TRBJ1-3; D is unclear. The V gene lost 5 bases and the J gene lost 0 bases, with 14 bases spanning the gap. The CDR3 sequence is 16 residues long. CDR1 and CDR2 from the germline V gene are MDHEN and SYDVKM. This chain's CDR3 is CASSINTRVSGNTIYF. In DNA, the CDR3 is TGTGCCAGCAGTATCAACACACGGGTCTCTGGAAACACCATATATTTT.

The chain uses TRBV5-4 and TRBJ2-7; 12 nucleotides match TRBD2. This CDR3 spans 16 amino acids. The V and J ends lost 2 bases and 5 bases, in that order; junction bases with no gene match: 8. Germline CDR1 reads SGHNT; CDR2 reads YYREEE (reference sequence). The CDR3 sequence is CASSFRSSGRAHEQYF. CDR3 nucleotide sequence: TGTGCCAGCAGCTTCAGGTCTAGCGGGAGGGCCCACGAGCAGTACTTC.

This clone was observed a handful of times. The CDR3 sequence: CARSSPRGRLEKLFF. The CDR3 nucleotides read TGTGCCAGAAGCTCCCCACGGGGGAGGTTGGAAAAACTGTTTTTT. The rearrangement joins TRBV5-3 to TRBJ1-4, with D maybe TRBD1 (5 bases). TRBV5-3 is sorted into the ORF group, with uncertain function. The CDR3 extends over 15 amino acids. The ends were cut back, 3 bases at V and 8 bases at J, with 17 bases in the middle.

J is TRBJ2-2 and V is TRBV11-3, with a possible D match to TRBD1 (6 bases). CDR3 size: 15 residues. The germline V gene encodes CDR1 SGHNT and CDR2 YENEEA. V shed 0 bases and J shed 1 base, with 6 bases lying between them. In DNA form, the CDR3 reads TGTGCCAGCAGCTTAGAAGGGGGGAACACCGGGGAGCTGTTTTTT. Its protein product is CASSLEGGNTGELFF.

Concerning this clone itself: This same CDR3 is encoded by further DNA sequences in the sample. The chain links TRBV6-1 to TRBJ1-1; D unresolved. The V gene's germline CDR1 is MNHNS and CDR2 SASEGT. Trimming cost V 1 base and J 1 base, with 7 bases left between them. The CDR3 has 14 amino acids. The CDR3 loop reads CASSEVGGNTEAFF. The CDR3 DNA reads as TGTGCCAGCAGTGAAGTTGGAGGGAACACTGAAGCTTTCTTT.

The genes are TRBV7-2 and TRBJ1-2; 9 positions agree with TRBD1. V lost 2 bases, J lost 4 bases, and 14 bases stayed unmatched. Germline CDR1 SGHTA, CDR2 FQGNSA. This CDR3 region has 18 residues. The CDR3 DNA reads TGTGCCAGCAGCTTAATTTCGGTGGGGACAGGGTTGCGCTATGGCTACACCTTC. Protein product: CASSLISVGTGLRYGYTF.

The chain couples TRBV18 to TRBJ2-5; 8 nucleotides match TRBD1. V was pared by 2 bases and J by 1 base, with 3 bases of the junction left unmatched. Germline lookup yields CDR1 KGHSH and CDR2 LQKENI. The CDR3 length is 15 residues. The DNA for the CDR3 is TGTGCCAGCTCACCAACGACAGGGGCCCAAGAGACCCAGTACTTC. This encodes CASSPTTGAQETQYF.

V gene TRBV28 combines with J gene TRBJ2-7, with D unresolved. Looked up from germline, CDR1 is MDHEN and CDR2 is SYDVKM. Deletions cut 6 bases from V and 4 bases from J, with 16 bases between. This CDR3 is 14 amino acids long. The CDR3 DNA sequence: TGTGCCAGCAGCCCCTATCCATCTAGATACGAGCAGTACTTC. This sequence encodes CASSPYPSRYEQYF.